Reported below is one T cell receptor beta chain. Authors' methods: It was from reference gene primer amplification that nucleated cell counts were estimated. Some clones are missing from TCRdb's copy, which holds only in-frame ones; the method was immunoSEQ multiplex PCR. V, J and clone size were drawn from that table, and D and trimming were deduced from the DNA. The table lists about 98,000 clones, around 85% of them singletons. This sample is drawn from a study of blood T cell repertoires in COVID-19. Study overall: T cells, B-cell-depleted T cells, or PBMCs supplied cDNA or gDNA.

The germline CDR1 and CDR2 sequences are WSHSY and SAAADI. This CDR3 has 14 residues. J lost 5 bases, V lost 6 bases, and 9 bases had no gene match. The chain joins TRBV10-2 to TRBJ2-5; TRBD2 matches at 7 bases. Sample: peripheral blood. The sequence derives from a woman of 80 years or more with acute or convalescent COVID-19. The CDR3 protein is CASRDGAGLETQYF. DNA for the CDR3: TGCGCCAGCAGAGATGGAGCGGGGCTGGAGACCCAGTACTTC.